These T cell receptor beta chains were read from a single sample in a study of blood T cell repertoires in COVID-19. TCRdb keeps only in-frame clones here, not all; method: immunoSEQ multiplex PCR. The sample contains about 250,000 clones, 75% to 90% of which appear only once. Sequences were obtained from PBMCs or T cells enriched from blood (not recorded which). Receptors originate from a woman aged 18 to 35 who had recovered from COVID-19. Each CDR3 is given with its conserved first and last residue. A D gene is named only where the DNA matches it firmly. Clone sizes are given selectively: once, few, many, or a class where the clone is expanded.

v_call: TRBV3-1/TRBV3-2
clone_size: NA
j_call: TRBJ1-5
cdr3_length: 17
d_call: NA
cdr3_nt: TGTGCCAGCAGCCAAGAGGGGATAGGGGTAAGCAATCAGCCCCAGCATTTT
cdr3_aa: CASSQEGIGVSNQPQHF

v_call: TRBV5-3
clone_size: NA
j_call: TRBJ1-5
cdr3_length: 18
d_call: NA
cdr3_nt: TGTGCCAGAAGCTCGGCAAACCAGGGGCAGGGTGGCAATCAGCCCCAGCATTTT
cdr3_aa: CARSSANQGQGGNQPQHF

v_call: TRBV19
clone_size: NA
j_call: TRBJ1-6
cdr3_length: 17
d_call: TRBD1
cdr3_nt: TGTGCCAGTAGCCCGCGCCGGACAGGGGGCGACGGTTCACCCCTCCACTTT
cdr3_aa: CASSPRRTGGDGSPLHF

v_call: TRBV6-5
clone_size: NA
j_call: TRBJ1-2
cdr3_length: 15
d_call: TRBD1
cdr3_nt: TGTGCCAGCAGTCCCCACGACAGGGATAACTATGGCTACACCTTC
cdr3_aa: CASSPHDRDNYGYTF

v_call: TRBV5-6
clone_size: NA
j_call: TRBJ2-4
cdr3_length: 15
d_call: TRBD1
cdr3_nt: TGTGCCAGCAGCTTACCACCGGGACAGTTAAACATTCAGTACTTC
cdr3_aa: CASSLPPGQLNIQYF

v_call: TRBV3-1/TRBV3-2
clone_size: NA
j_call: TRBJ1-1
cdr3_length: 13
d_call: NA
cdr3_nt: TGTGCCAGCAGCCAAGGCAGGGACACTGAAGCTTTCTTT
cdr3_aa: CASSQGRDTEAFF

v_call: TRBV12-3/TRBV12-4
clone_size: NA
j_call: TRBJ2-7
cdr3_length: 13
d_call: TRBD1
cdr3_nt: TGTGCCAGCAGTCCAGGACAGGGTTACGAGCAGTACTTC
cdr3_aa: CASSPGQGYEQYF

v_call: TRBV27
clone_size: NA
j_call: TRBJ2-1
cdr3_length: 13
d_call: TRBD2
cdr3_nt: TGTGCCAGCAACCAGCGGGGGGCCAATGAGCAGTTCTTC
cdr3_aa: CASNQRGANEQFF

v_call: TRBV5-1
clone_size: NA
j_call: TRBJ1-2
cdr3_length: 14
d_call: TRBD1
cdr3_nt: TGCGCCAGCAGCTGGGAGGGACAGGGTTATGGCTACACCTTC
cdr3_aa: CASSWEGQGYGYTF

v_call: TRBV12-3/TRBV12-4
clone_size: once
j_call: TRBJ2-1
cdr3_length: 11
d_call: NA
cdr3_nt: TGTGCCAGCAGTTTAAGGGGGGGGCTGTTCTTC
cdr3_aa: CASSLRGGLFF

v_call: TRBV5-1
clone_size: NA
j_call: TRBJ2-3
cdr3_length: 11
d_call: NA
cdr3_nt: TGCGCCAGCAGCTTAGCGGATACGCAGTATTTT
cdr3_aa: CASSLADTQYF

v_call: TRBV9
clone_size: NA
j_call: TRBJ2-3
cdr3_length: 12
d_call: NA
cdr3_nt: TGTGCCAGCAGCGTAGCTACAGATACGCAGTATTTT
cdr3_aa: CASSVATDTQYF

v_call: TRBV9
clone_size: NA
j_call: TRBJ2-1
cdr3_length: 15
d_call: TRBD2
cdr3_nt: TGTGCCAGCAGCGTAGATGGCGGGGGGGCCCAAGAGCAGTTCTTC
cdr3_aa: CASSVDGGGAQEQFF